Following are 27 T cell receptor beta chains from one sample sequenced in a study of siplizumab effects on memory and regulatory T cells (dated by TCRdb to about 2019). Library preparation used the immunoSEQ multiplex PCR assay. TCRdb carries this immuneACCESS record with in-frame sequences only. Its versions omit some clonotypes, under half of them owing to an unresolved V gene in the studies checked, with the rest unexplained. A total of 85,000 to 130,000 clones appear in this sample, 94% of them only once. The ten largest clones represent under 0.7% of the sample. Sequencing was done on a sample of Tregs sorted from blood. The receptors shown here come from a human donor in good health.

CDR3: CASSFFAGRGKLFF. The CDR3 DNA follows: TGTGCCAGCAGTTTTTTTGCCGGGAGAGGAAAACTGTTTTTT. The genes are TRBV28 and TRBJ1-4; no clear D gene. Germline values: CDR1 MDHEN, CDR2 SYDVKM. The CDR3 is made up of 14 amino acids. V dropped 3 bases and J dropped 10 bases, with 15 bases sitting between them.

The chain has TRBV19 and TRBJ1-1, with D maybe TRBD1 (6 bases). V lost 7 bases and J 11 bases, leaving 26 bases between the germline ends. The CDR3 runs 15 residues. In germline, CDR1 is LNHDA, CDR2 SQIVND (reference sequence). CDR3 region: CASKSERAPTGAAFF. CDR3 nucleotide sequence: TGTGCCAGTAAGAGCGAAAGGGCCCCAACGGGGGCGGCTTTCTTT.

This chain connects TRBV15 to TRBJ2-1; D gene ambiguous. V shed 4 bases and J shed 9 bases, with 16 bases lying between them. Looked up from germline, CDR1 is LNHNV and CDR2 is YYDKDF (reference sequence). The CDR3 spans 14 residues. This chain's CDR3 is CATSTLRTQAEQFF. CDR3 in DNA: TGTGCCACCAGCACCCTTCGGACCCAGGCTGAGCAGTTCTTC.

The rearrangement uses TRBV7-9 and TRBJ2-2; D is uncertain. In germline, CDR1 is SEHNR, CDR2 FQNEAQ (reference sequence). CDR3 length: 13 amino acids. Trimming took off 2 bases at V and 1 base at J, with 2 bases between the two ends. The CDR3 is CASSLMNTGELFF. CDR3 DNA: TGTGCCAGCAGCTTAATGAACACCGGGGAGCTGTTTTTT.

The rearrangement links TRBV7-9 to TRBJ1-2; TRBD1 agrees at 7 bases. This CDR3 is 14 amino acids long. CDR1 and CDR2 from the germline V gene are SEHNR and FQNEAQ (reference sequence). The junction had 10 bases not matched to a gene; V was cut back by 4 bases and J by 8 bases. In DNA, the CDR3 is TGTGCCAGCAGCTCCGGGACAGCTCTGTGGGGCTACACCTTC. This sequence encodes CASSSGTALWGYTF.

J is TRBJ2-7 and V is TRBV7-9, with no clear D. CDR1 SEHNR and CDR2 FQNEAQ come from the germline V gene (reference sequence). V lost 1 base and J lost 3, with 10 bases in between. The CDR3 extends over 14 amino acids. The chain's CDR3 is CASSLVSPRYEQYF. The CDR3 coding sequence is TGTGCCAGCAGCTTAGTTTCCCCCCGCTACGAGCAGTACTTC.

In this sample, this clone turned up once. The rearrangement uses TRBV6-4 and TRBJ2-6; D gene ambiguous. CDR3 length equals 15 residues. From germline, CDR1 is MRHNA and CDR2 SNTAGT. The V and J ends lost 4 bases and 0 bases respectively, with 7 bases between them. This chain's CDR3 is CASSAESSGANVLTF. DNA of the CDR3: TGTGCCAGCAGTGCAGAGAGCTCTGGGGCCAACGTCCTGACTTTC.

The rearrangement uses TRBV20-1 and TRBJ2-7; D is perhaps TRBD1 (5 bases). V shed 7 bases and J shed 3 bases, with 10 bases lying between them. Germline assignment: CDR1 DFQATT and CDR2 SNEGSKA (reference sequence). The CDR3 loop spans 11 amino acids. The CDR3: CSVGRGYEQYF. In DNA form, the CDR3 reads TGCAGTGTCGGAAGGGGCTACGAGCAGTACTTC.

This chain uses TRBV7-9 with TRBJ2-7; D perhaps matches TRBD1 (5 bases). V shed 7 bases and J shed 6 bases, with 10 bases lying between them. CDR1 SEHNR and CDR2 FQNEAQ come from the germline V gene (reference sequence). The CDR3 runs 11 residues. This chain's CDR3 is CASTIQVEQYF. The CDR3 DNA follows: TGTGCCAGCACCATACAGGTCGAGCAGTACTTC.

This chain links TRBV18 with TRBJ1-3; D unresolved. The CDR3 is made up of 13 amino acids. Germline loops: CDR1 KGHSH, CDR2 LQKENI. V lost 0 bases and J lost 4, with 4 bases in between. The CDR3 coding sequence is TGTGCCAGCTCACCACCAATGGGAAACACCATATATTTT. Protein: CASSPPMGNTIYF.

The rearrangement links TRBV18 to TRBJ1-5, with a weak D call TRBD1 (6 bases). V was pared by 4 bases and J by 4 bases, with 11 bases between. The germline V gene encodes CDR1 KGHSH and CDR2 LQKENI. This CDR3 comprises 14 residues. The CDR3 spells CASSHRDRNQPQHF. CDR3 coding DNA: TGTGCCAGCTCACACAGGGACCGGAATCAGCCCCAGCATTTT.

V is TRBV11-2 and J is TRBJ2-1; D possibly uses TRBD1 or TRBD2 (6 bases each). Germline V gene data show CDR1 as SGHAT and CDR2 as FQNNGV. Trimming shortened V by 5 bases and J by 0 bases, and 14 bases separated the two germline ends. This CDR3 has 16 amino acids. CDR3 sequence: CASSLRGVSSYNEQFF. The DNA for the CDR3 is TGTGCCAGCAGCCTAAGGGGGGTCTCCTCCTACAATGAGCAGTTCTTC. Full variable domain (missing parts from reference TRBV11-2 and TRBJ2-1): EAGVAQSPRYKIIEKRQSVAFWCNPISGHATLYWYQQILGQGPKLLIQFQNNGVVDDSQLPKDRFSAERLKGVDSTLKIQPAKLEDSAVYLCASSLRGVSSYNEQFFGPGTRLTVL.

V usage is TRBV7-2 and J usage is TRBJ2-2; perhaps TRBD2 as D (6 bases). Germline assignment: CDR1 SGHTA and CDR2 FQGNSA. The CDR3 is made up of 16 amino acids. The ends were cut back, 5 bases at V and 12 bases at J, with 25 bases in the middle. DNA of the CDR3: TGTGCCAGCAGCCGCACCGTTCTAGCGAATCCGGGGAAGCTGTTTTTT. Amino acid sequence: CASSRTVLANPGKLFF.

V gene TRBV7-9 combines with J gene TRBJ2-7; 8 nucleotides line up with TRBD2. Germline V CDR1 and CDR2: SEHNR, FQNEAQ (reference sequence). V lost 4 bases, J lost 2 bases, and 4 bases stayed unmatched. The CDR3 covers 14 residues. CDR3: CASSSSGGAYEQYF. CDR3 coding DNA: TGTGCCAGCAGCTCCAGCGGGGGAGCCTACGAGCAGTACTTC.

The chain joins TRBV15 to TRBJ1-6; the D gene is possibly TRBD1 (5 bases). Germline V gene sequence: CDR1 LNHNV, CDR2 YYDKDF (reference sequence). Trimming removed 1 base from V and 9 bases from J, with 16 bases in between. The CDR3 extends over 16 amino acids. The CDR3 sequence: CATSRVSAGEGSPLHF. CDR3 nucleotide sequence: TGTGCCACCAGCAGAGTGTCGGCGGGGGAGGGTTCACCCCTCCACTTT.

This chain joins TRBV12-5 and TRBJ2-3; possibly TRBD1 for D (5 bases). CDR3 length equals 14 residues. Germline V gene sequence: CDR1 LGHNT, CDR2 FRNRAP. V was clipped by 5 bases and J by 7 bases, with 16 bases between them. CDR3 in DNA: TGTGCTAGTGGTCGAATGGGGCCTACGAATACGCAGTATTTT. This gives the protein CASGRMGPTNTQYF.

The chain employs TRBV6-1 and TRBJ2-1, with D possibly being TRBD1 (8 bases). Trimming removed 4 bases from V and 9 bases from J, with 16 bases in between. Germline V gene sequence: CDR1 MNHNS, CDR2 SASEGT. The CDR3 consists of 14 residues. Here the CDR3 reads CASSVQGGRVEQFF. For the CDR3, the DNA is TGTGCCAGCAGTGTACAGGGGGGGAGGGTTGAGCAGTTCTTC.

V is TRBV30 and J is TRBJ2-5; D gene ambiguous. Germline lookup yields CDR1 GTSNPN and CDR2 SVGIG (reference sequence). Trimming pared 3 bases from V and 5 bases from J, leaving 10 bases between. This CDR3 spans 12 amino acids. CDR3 in amino acids: CAWRFEGETQYF. The DNA of the CDR3 is TGTGCCTGGAGATTTGAAGGGGAGACCCAGTACTTC.

V gene TRBV5-4 combines with J gene TRBJ2-5; 12 nucleotides match TRBD1. The CDR3 totals 16 residues. The junction had 15 bases not matched to a gene; V was cut back by 4 bases and J by 11 bases. Germline assignment: CDR1 SGHNT and CDR2 YYREEE (reference sequence). The CDR3, as DNA: TGTGCCAGCAGCCGGGGCACCGGGACAGGGGGCTTCTCACAGTACTTC. Translating gives CASSRGTGTGGFSQYF.

V and J are TRBV15 and TRBJ2-5; D is perhaps TRBD1 or TRBD2 (5 bases each). The CDR3 extends over 14 amino acids. V was trimmed by 3 bases and J by 2 bases, leaving 10 bases between them. The germline gives CDR1 LNHNV, CDR2 YYDKDF (reference sequence). The CDR3 DNA reads as TGTGCCACCAGCAGGTTGGGACGGCAAGAGACCCAGTACTTC. As protein: CATSRLGRQETQYF. Full variable domain (rest looked up from reference TRBV15 and TRBJ2-5): DAMVIQNPRYQVTQFGKPVTLSCSQTLNHNVMYWYQQKSSQAPKLLFHYYDKDFNNEADTPDNFQSRRPNTSFCFLDIRSPGLGDTAMYLCATSRLGRQETQYFGPGTRLLVL.

The DNA for the CDR3 is TGCGCCAGCAGCGGGGGACCAGGCAGGGACCTCTACGAGCAGTACTTC. Its protein is CASSGGPGRDLYEQYF. V is TRBV5-1 and J is TRBJ2-7; the D call may be TRBD1 or TRBD2 (5 bases each). V was trimmed by 4 bases and J by 3 bases, leaving 20 bases between them. The germline CDR1 and CDR2 sequences are SGHRS and YFSETQ. CDR3 length: 16 amino acids.

V gene TRBV7-8 combines with J gene TRBJ2-7; a possible D gene is TRBD2 (5 bases). The germline V and J ends were trimmed by 2 bases and 4 bases, with 12 bases remaining between them. The CDR3 has 14 amino acids. CDR1 is SGHVS, CDR2 FQNEAQ, per germline. In DNA, the CDR3 is TGTGCCAGCAGCTTAATATGGACTGAATACGAGCAGTACTTC. Encoded protein: CASSLIWTEYEQYF.

This clone has a single count. This chain connects TRBV5-1 to TRBJ1-3; possible D gene TRBD1, 6 bases. The V gene's germline CDR1 is SGHRS and CDR2 YFSETQ. This CDR3 comprises 17 residues. Trimming cost V 3 bases and J 2 bases, with 18 bases left between them. The CDR3 DNA sequence: TGCGCCAGCAGCTCCATACCTACAGGGATGACTGGAAACACCATATATTTT. Encoded protein: CASSSIPTGMTGNTIYF.

The rearrangement links TRBV20-1 to TRBJ2-5; D is undetermined. V lost 5 bases to trimming and J lost 5 bases, with 6 bases between them. Germline V gene sequence: CDR1 DFQATT, CDR2 SNEGSKA (reference sequence). This CDR3 comprises 10 residues. CDR3 sequence: CSALGETQYF. The CDR3 DNA is TGCAGTGCTTTGGGCGAGACCCAGTACTTC.

This clone was picked up one time. The CDR3, as DNA: TGTGCCAGCAGTCCCAACACCGGGGCCTCGGATGGCTACACCTTC. Its protein product is CASSPNTGASDGYTF. V is TRBV6-5 and J is TRBJ1-2, with D possibly matching TRBD1 (5 bases). Per germline, CDR1 MNHEY and CDR2 SVGAGI. Trimming shortened V by 5 bases and J by 6 bases, and 19 bases separated the two germline ends. The CDR3 is made up of 15 amino acids.

The rearrangement joins TRBV5-1 to TRBJ2-7, with D perhaps TRBD1 (5 bases). Germline V gene lookup returns CDR1 SGHRS and CDR2 YFSETQ. Trimming stripped 0 bases from V and 3 bases from J, with 13 bases between. The CDR3 extends over 15 amino acids. The CDR3 is CASSLVGQGNYEQYF. The DNA for the CDR3 is TGCGCCAGCAGCTTGGTAGGGCAGGGCAACTACGAGCAGTACTTC.

This clone has only one observation. The chain employs TRBV5-8 and TRBJ2-7; the match to TRBD1 covers 9 bases. After removal of 1 base from V and 0 bases from J, the junction contained 2 bases not matched to a gene. This CDR3 has 15 residues. Germline CDR1 SGHTS, CDR2 YDEGEE. The CDR3, as DNA: TGTGCCAGCAGCTTGCGGGACAGGGTCTCCTACGAGCAGTACTTC. Its protein is CASSLRDRVSYEQYF. The variable domain in full, completed from reference TRBV5-8 and TRBJ2-7, reads EAGVTQSPTHLIKTRGQQATLRCSPISGHTSVYWYQQALGLGLQFLLWYDEGEERNRGNFPPRFSGRQFPNYSSELNVNALELEDSALYLCASSLRDRVSYEQYFGPGTRLTVT.